This T cell receptor beta chain was profiled in a study of glioma-infiltrating T cells. Study overall: Glioma patients had dexamethasone for six or fewer days before surgery. Findings and limits, study-wide: Gliomas, especially low-grade, showed above-expected tissue-blood divergence; non-neoplastic patients showed below. Shared blood CDR3 signature motifs marked patients with low tissue-blood divergence.

As for this clonotype: Its antigen remains unknown.

The iRepertoire nested amplicon-rescue multiplex PCR amplified TCR alpha and beta CDR3s from RNA. Tissue mRNA or PBMC total RNA, 100-400 ng, went into one-step reverse transcription and amplification. TCRdb re-called the multiplex PCR reads through MiXCR, storing one row per CDR3 protein. This sample has a few hundred thousand distinct CDR3 sequences, with 41% found just once. Germline values: CDR1 DFQATT, CDR2 SNEGSKA (reference sequence). Between the trimmed V and J ends, which lost 0 bases and 7 bases, there was a span of 16 bases. CDR3 length: 15 amino acids. This clonotype was obtained from a human donor with low-grade glioma or glioblastoma, undergoing nonglioma brain surgery, or in good health (not recorded which). The sequencing input was glioma tissue, nonneoplastic brain tissue, or PBMCs (not recorded which). The chain employs TRBV20-1 and TRBJ2-1; D is tentatively TRBD1 or TRBD2 (6 bases each). In nucleotides, the CDR3 is TGCAGTGCTAGAGATTGGGGGGCAAGAGGGAATGAGCAGTTCTTC. This translates into CSARDWGARGNEQFF.